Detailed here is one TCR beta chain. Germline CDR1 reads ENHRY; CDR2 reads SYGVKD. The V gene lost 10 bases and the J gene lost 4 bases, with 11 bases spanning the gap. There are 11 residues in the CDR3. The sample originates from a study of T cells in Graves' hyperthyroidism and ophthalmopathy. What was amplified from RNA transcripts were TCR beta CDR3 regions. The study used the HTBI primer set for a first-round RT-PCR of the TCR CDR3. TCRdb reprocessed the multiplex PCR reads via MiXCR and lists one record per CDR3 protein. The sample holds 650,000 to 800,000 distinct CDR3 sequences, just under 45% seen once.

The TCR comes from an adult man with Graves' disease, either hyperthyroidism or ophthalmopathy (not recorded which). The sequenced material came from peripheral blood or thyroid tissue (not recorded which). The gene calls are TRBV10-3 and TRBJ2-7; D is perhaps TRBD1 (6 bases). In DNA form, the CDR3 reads TGTGCCAGTAGAGACAGGTACGAGCAGTACTTC. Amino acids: CASRDRYEQYF.